This TCR beta chain was observed in a study of T cells in narcolepsy. The method was immunoSEQ multiplex PCR; TCRdb's version includes in-frame clones alone and lacks a portion of them. There are approximately 11,000 clones in the sample; roughly 94% occur only once, and around 1.1% lies in the top ten. Germline trimming cut 5 bases from V and 6 bases from J; bases unmatched to any gene: 8. The germline V gene encodes CDR1 SQVTM and CDR2 ANQGSEA. There are 14 residues in the CDR3. The origin of this receptor is a human donor with narcolepsy. The chain uses TRBV29-1 and TRBJ2-2; 8 bases match TRBD1. Sequenced input: CD45RA- memory CD4+ T cells from PBMCs. CDR3 sequence (DNA): TGCAGCGTTCGGGCAGGGGGCAGGTCCGGGGAGCTGTTTTTT. As protein: CSVRAGGRSGELFF.